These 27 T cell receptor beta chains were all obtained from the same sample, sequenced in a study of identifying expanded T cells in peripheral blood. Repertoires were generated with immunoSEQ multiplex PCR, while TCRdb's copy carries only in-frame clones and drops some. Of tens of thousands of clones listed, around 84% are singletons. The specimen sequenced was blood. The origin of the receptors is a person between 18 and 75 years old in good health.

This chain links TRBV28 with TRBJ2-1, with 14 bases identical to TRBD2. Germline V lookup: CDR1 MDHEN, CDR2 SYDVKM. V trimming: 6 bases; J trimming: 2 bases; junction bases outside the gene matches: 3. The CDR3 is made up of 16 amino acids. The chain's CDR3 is CASRPGLAGAYNEQFF. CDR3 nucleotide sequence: TGTGCCAGCAGGCCGGGACTAGCGGGGGCCTACAATGAGCAGTTCTTC.

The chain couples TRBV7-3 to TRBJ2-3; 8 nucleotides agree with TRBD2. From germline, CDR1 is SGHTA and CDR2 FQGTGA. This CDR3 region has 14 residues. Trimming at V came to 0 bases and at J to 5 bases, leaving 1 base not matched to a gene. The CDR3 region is CASSLTGTRDTQYF. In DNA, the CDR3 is TGTGCCAGCAGCTTAACCGGGACTAGAGATACGCAGTATTTT.

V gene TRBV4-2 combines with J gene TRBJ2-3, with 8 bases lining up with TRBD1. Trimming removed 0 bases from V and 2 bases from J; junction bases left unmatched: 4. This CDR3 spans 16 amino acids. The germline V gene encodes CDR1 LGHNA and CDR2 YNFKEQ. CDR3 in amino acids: CASSQDGQGFTDTQYF. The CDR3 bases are TGTGCCAGCAGCCAAGACGGACAGGGCTTCACAGATACGCAGTATTTT.

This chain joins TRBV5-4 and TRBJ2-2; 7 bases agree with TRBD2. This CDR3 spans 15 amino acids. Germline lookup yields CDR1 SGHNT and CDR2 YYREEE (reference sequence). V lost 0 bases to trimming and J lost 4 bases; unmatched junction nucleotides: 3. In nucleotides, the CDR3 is TGTGCCAGCAGCTTGGGACTAGCAATCACCGGGGAGCTGTTTTTT. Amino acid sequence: CASSLGLAITGELFF.

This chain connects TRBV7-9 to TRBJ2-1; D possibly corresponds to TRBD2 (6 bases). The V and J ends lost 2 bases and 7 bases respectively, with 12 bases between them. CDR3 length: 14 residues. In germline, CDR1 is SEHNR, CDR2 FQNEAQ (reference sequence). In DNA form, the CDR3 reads TGTGCCAGCAGCTTAAACGGGGGTGGAAATGAGCAGTTCTTC. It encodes CASSLNGGGNEQFF.

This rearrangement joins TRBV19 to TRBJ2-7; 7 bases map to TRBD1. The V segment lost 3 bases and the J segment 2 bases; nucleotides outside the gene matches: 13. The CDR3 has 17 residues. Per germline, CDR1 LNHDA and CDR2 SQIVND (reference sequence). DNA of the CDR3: TGTGCCAGTAGTATTATGGTTTCCCGGGACAGAGCCTACGAGCAGTACTTC. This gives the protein CASSIMVSRDRAYEQYF.

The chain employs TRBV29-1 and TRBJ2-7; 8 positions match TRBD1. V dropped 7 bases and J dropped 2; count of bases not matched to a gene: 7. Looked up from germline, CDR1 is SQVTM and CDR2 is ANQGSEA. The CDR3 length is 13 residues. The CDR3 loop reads CSATQGATYEQYF. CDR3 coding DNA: TGCAGCGCTACTCAGGGGGCGACCTACGAGCAGTACTTC.

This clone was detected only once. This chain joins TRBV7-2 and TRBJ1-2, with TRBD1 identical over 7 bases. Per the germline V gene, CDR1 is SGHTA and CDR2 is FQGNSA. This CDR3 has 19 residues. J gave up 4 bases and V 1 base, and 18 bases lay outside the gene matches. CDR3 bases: TGTGCCAGCAGCTTAGAGCTAGGGGGCAGGGAAGGAGACTTCTATGGCTACACCTTC. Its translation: CASSLELGGREGDFYGYTF.

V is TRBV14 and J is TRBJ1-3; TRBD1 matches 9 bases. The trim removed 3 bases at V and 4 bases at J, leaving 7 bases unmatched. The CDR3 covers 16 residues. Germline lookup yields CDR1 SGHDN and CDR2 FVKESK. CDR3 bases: TGTGCCAGCAGCCAGAGACCCGGGACAGGGGGAAACACCATATATTTT. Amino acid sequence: CASSQRPGTGGNTIYF. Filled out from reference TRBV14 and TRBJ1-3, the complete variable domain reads EAGVTQFPSHSVIEKGQTVTLRCDPISGHDNLYWYRRVMGKEIKFLLHFVKESKQDESGMPNNRFLAERTGGTYSTLKVQPAELEDSGVYFCASSQRPGTGGNTIYFGEGSWLTVV.

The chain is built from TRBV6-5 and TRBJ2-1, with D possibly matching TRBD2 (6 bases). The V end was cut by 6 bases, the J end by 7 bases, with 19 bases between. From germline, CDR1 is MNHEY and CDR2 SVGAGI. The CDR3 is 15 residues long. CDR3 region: CASSPTIGSENEQFF. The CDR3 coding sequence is TGTGCCAGCAGCCCCACTATCGGGAGTGAAAATGAGCAGTTCTTC.

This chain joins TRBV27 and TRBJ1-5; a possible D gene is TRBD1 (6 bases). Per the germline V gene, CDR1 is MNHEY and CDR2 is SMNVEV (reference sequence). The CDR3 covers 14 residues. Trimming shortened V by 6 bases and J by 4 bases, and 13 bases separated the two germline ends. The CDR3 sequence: CASRPTGPNQPQHF. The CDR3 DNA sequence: TGTGCCAGCAGACCGACAGGCCCTAATCAGCCCCAGCATTTT.

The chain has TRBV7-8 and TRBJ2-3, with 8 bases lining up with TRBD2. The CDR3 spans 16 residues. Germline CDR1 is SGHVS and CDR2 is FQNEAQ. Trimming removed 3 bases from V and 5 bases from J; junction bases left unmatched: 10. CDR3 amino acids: CASSFTQAGVKDTQYF. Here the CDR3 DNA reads TGTGCCAGCAGCTTTACGCAAGCGGGAGTGAAAGATACGCAGTATTTT.

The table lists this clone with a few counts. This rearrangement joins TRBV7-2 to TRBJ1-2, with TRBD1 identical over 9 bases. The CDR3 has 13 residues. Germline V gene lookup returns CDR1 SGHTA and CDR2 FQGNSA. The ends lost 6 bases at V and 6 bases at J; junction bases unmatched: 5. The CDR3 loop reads CASRPQGADGYTF. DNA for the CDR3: TGTGCCAGCAGACCACAGGGGGCTGATGGCTACACCTTC.

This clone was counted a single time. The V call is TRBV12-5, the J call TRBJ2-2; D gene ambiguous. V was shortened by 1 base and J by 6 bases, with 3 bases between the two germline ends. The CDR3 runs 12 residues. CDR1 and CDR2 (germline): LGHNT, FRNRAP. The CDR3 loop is CASGLGAGELFF. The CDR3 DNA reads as TGTGCTAGTGGTTTGGGGGCCGGGGAGCTGTTTTTT. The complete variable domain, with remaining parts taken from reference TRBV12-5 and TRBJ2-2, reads DARVTQTPRHKVTEMGQEVTMRCQPILGHNTVFWYRQTMMQGLELLAYFRNRAPLDDSGMPKDRFSAEMPDATLATLKIQPSEPRDSAVYFCASGLGAGELFFGEGSRLTVL.

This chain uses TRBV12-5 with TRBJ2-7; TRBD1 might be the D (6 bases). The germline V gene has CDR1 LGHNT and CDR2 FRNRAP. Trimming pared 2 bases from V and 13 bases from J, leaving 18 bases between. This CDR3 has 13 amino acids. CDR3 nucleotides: TGTGCTAGTGGTTTGCAGACGGGACAAAAATCTTACTTC. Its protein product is CASGLQTGQKSYF.

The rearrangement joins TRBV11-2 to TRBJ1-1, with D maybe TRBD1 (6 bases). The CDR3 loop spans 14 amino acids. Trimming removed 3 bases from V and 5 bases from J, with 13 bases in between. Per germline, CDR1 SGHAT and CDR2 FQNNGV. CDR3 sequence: CASSLAGAETEAFF. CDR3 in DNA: TGTGCCAGCAGCTTGGCAGGGGCTGAAACTGAAGCTTTCTTT.

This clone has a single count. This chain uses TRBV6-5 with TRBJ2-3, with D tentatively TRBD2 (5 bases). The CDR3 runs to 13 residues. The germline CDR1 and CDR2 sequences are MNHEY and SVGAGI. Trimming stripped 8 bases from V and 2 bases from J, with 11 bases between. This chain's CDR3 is CASENGVTDTQYF. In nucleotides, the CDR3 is TGTGCCAGCGAGAACGGGGTCACAGATACGCAGTATTTT.

CDR3 coding DNA: TGCAGCGTTGAAGATCGCAGGGGGCGCTGGACTGAAGCTTTCTTT. Amino acids: CSVEDRRGRWTEAFF. This sequence joins TRBV29-1 and TRBJ1-1; 8 bases align to TRBD1. CDR3 size: 15 residues. V was clipped by 0 bases and J by 5 bases; unmatched bases: 8. CDR1 and CDR2 from the germline V gene are SQVTM and ANQGSEA.

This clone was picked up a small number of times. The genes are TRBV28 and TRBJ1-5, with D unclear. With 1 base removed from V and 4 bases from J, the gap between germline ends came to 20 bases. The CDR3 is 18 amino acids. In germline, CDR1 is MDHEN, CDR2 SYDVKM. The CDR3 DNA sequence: TGTGCCAGCAGTTTATCACAAGGGTTTGGTAGTATTAATCAGCCCCAGCATTTT. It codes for CASSLSQGFGSINQPQHF.

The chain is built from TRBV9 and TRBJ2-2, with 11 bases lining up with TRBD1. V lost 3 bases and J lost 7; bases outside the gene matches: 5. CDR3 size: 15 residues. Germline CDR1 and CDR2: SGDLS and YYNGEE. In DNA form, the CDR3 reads TGTGCCAGCAGCGCCGGACAGGGGGCAGTCGGGGAGCTGTTTTTT. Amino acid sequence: CASSAGQGAVGELFF.

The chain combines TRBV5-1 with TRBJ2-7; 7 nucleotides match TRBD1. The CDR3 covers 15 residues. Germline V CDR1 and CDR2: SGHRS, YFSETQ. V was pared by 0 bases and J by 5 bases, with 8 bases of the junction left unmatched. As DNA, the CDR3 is TGCGCCAGCAGCTTGGGGACAGGCTGGGAGAACGAGCAGTACTTC. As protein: CASSLGTGWENEQYF.

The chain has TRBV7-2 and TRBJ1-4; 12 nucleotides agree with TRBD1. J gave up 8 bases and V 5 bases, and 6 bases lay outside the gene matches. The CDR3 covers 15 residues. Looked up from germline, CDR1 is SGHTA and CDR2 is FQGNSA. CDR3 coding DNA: TGTGCCAGCAGCCCAACCGGGACAGGGGGCGAAAAACTGTTTTTT. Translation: CASSPTGTGGEKLFF.

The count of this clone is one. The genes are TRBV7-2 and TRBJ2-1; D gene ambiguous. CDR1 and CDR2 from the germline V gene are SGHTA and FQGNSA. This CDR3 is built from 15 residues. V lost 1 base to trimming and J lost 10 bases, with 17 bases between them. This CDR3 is CASSLGGSPTREQFF. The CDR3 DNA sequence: TGTGCCAGCAGCTTAGGCGGATCCCCTACTCGGGAGCAGTTCTTC.

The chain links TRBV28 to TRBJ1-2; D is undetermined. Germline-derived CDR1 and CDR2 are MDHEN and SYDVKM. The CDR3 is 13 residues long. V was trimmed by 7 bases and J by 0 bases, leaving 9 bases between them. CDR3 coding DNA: TGTGCCAGCAAGGAAAGCGCTAACTATGGCTACACCTTC. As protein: CASKESANYGYTF.

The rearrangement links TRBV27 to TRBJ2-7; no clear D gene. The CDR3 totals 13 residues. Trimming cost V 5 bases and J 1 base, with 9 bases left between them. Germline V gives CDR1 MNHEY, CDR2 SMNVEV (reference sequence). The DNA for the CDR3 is TGTGCCAGCAGTCCGATGCTTTCCTACGAGCAGTACTTC. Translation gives CASSPMLSYEQYF.

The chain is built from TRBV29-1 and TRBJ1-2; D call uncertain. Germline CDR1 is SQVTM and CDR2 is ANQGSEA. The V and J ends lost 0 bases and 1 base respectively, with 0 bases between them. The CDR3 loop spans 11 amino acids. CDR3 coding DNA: TGCAGCGTTGAAGATAACTATGGCTACACCTTC. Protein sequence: CSVEDNYGYTF. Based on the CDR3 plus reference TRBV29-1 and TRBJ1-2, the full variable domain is SAVISQKPSRDICQRGTSLTIQCQVDSQVTMMFWYRQQPGQSLTLIATANQGSEATYESGFVIDKFPISRPNLTFSTLTVSNMSPEDSSIYLCSVEDNYGYTFGSGTRLTVV.

The CDR3 is CSVEVGGMSETQYF. The CDR3 DNA follows: TGCAGCGTTGAAGTGGGGGGGATGAGTGAGACCCAGTACTTC. V and J are TRBV29-1 and TRBJ2-5; 7 positions agree with TRBD2. The ends lost 1 base at V and 5 bases at J; junction bases unmatched: 7. This CDR3 has 14 residues. Germline values: CDR1 SQVTM, CDR2 ANQGSEA.